This T cell receptor beta chain was identified in a study of blood T cell repertoires in COVID-19. For the study at large: The United States, Italy and Spain supplied acute and convalescent COVID-19 samples.

Seattle patient enrollment occurred during active infection, with longitudinal follow-up thereafter. The CDR3 has 16 amino acids. The junction had 9 bases not matched to a gene; V was cut back by 5 bases and J by 2 bases. Germline V gene lookup returns CDR1 SGHVS and CDR2 FNYEAQ. Original data processing: Researchers report that nucleated cell counts were estimated from reference gene primer amplification. Sequencing was performed with immunoSEQ multiplex PCR; in TCRdb, only in-frame clones are kept and a portion is missing. V and J calls and clone size are as listed in that table; D and trimming were resolved from the DNA. Among roughly 480,000 clones listed, roughly 89% were seen once.

The chain links TRBV7-6 to TRBJ1-3; 7 bases align to TRBD1. The source material was peripheral blood. This clonotype was sampled from a young man with COVID-19, enrolled during active disease. The DNA for the CDR3 is TGTGCCAGCAGCCTGTCTCCCGGGACAGCTGGAAACACCATATATTTT. It yields the protein CASSLSPGTAGNTIYF.